Below, 23 T cell receptor beta chains from the same sample are listed, as sequenced in a study of T cell repertoires in ileal Crohn's disease (dated by TCRdb to 2018 to 2020). This specimen's time point label, interpreted: inflamed ileum from the surgical specimen. Preparation of the library involved the immunoSEQ multiplex PCR assay. Imported from immuneACCESS, the table was reduced by TCRdb to in-frame sequences with V and J called. These copies leave out some clones; in studies compared against another copy, an unresolved V gene accounts for under half, and the cause of the remainder is not known. The sample yields around 15,000 clones; about three quarters were counted once. About 4% of the sample is taken by the ten largest. Sequencing used ileal tissue. The receptors derive from an adult with Crohn's disease.

This clone was observed a few times. The chain employs TRBV9 and TRBJ2-7, with D perhaps matching TRBD2 (5 bases). Deletions cut 0 bases from V and 2 bases from J, with 18 bases between. The CDR3 spans 17 residues. Germline assignment: CDR1 SGDLS and CDR2 YYNGEE. The CDR3 DNA follows: TGTGCCAGCAGCGTAGGAGGATTTACTGACTATGCCTACGAGCAGTACTTC. Amino acid sequence: CASSVGGFTDYAYEQYF.

This chain connects TRBV9 to TRBJ2-2; D might be TRBD1 (5 bases). CDR3 length: 14 amino acids. Germline V lookup: CDR1 SGDLS, CDR2 YYNGEE. Trimming left V 3 bases short and J 4 bases short, with 10 bases between. The CDR3 sequence: CASSEGSFTGELFF. DNA of the CDR3: TGTGCCAGCAGCGAGGGGTCCTTCACCGGGGAGCTGTTTTTT. The full variable domain, completed using reference TRBV9 and TRBJ2-2, is DSGVTQTPKHLITATGQRVTLRCSPRSGDLSVYWYQQSLDQGLQFLIQYYNGEERAKGNILERFSAQQFPDLHSELNLSSLELGDSALYFCASSEGSFTGELFFGEGSRLTVL.

This chain connects TRBV28 to TRBJ2-7, with D perhaps TRBD2 (6 bases). CDR3 length: 14 residues. Germline lookup yields CDR1 MDHEN and CDR2 SYDVKM. The V gene lost 5 bases and the J gene lost 4 bases, with 15 bases spanning the gap. CDR3 sequence (DNA): TGTGCCAGCAGTCGCCAGGGACTCTCTTACGAGCAGTACTTC. Translation gives CASSRQGLSYEQYF.

This sequence joins TRBV29-1 and TRBJ2-3; 15 nucleotides align to TRBD2. The CDR3 has 18 residues. The J segment lost 4 bases and the V segment lost 5 bases, leaving 13 bases of the junction unmatched. CDR1 SQVTM and CDR2 ANQGSEA come from the germline V gene. CDR3: CSVLTGTSGRLLADTQYF. For the CDR3, the DNA is TGCAGCGTTCTCACCGGGACTAGCGGGAGGCTGCTAGCAGATACGCAGTATTTT.

The chain is built from TRBV7-2 and TRBJ1-1, with TRBD1 as a possible D gene (5 bases). Germline V gene sequence: CDR1 SGHTA, CDR2 FQGNSA. Trimming left V 2 bases short and J 1 base short, with 8 bases between. This CDR3 is 14 amino acids long. CDR3 sequence reads: CASSLSRANTEAFF. CDR3 in DNA: TGTGCCAGCAGCTTAAGCAGGGCGAACACTGAAGCTTTCTTT.

The CDR3: CASSLGGQGGQPQHF. The CDR3 DNA follows: TGTGCCAGCAGCTTAGGGGGGCAGGGTGGTCAGCCCCAGCATTTT. The rearrangement joins TRBV7-6 to TRBJ1-5; perhaps TRBD1 as D (6 bases). The CDR3 is made up of 15 amino acids. Germline-derived CDR1 and CDR2 are SGHVS and FNYEAQ. V lost 1 base, J lost 6 bases, and 13 bases lay in between.

The chain uses TRBV6-6 and TRBJ2-1; no reliable D call. Trimming removed 2 bases from V and 10 bases from J, with 9 bases in between. Germline V gene data show CDR1 as MNHNY and CDR2 as SVGAGI (reference sequence). CDR3 length equals 12 residues. DNA for the CDR3: TGTGCCAGCAGTTACCAGTCCAGGGAGCAGTTCTTC. This gives the protein CASSYQSREQFF.

V usage is TRBV5-1 and J usage is TRBJ2-7, with 8 bases fitting TRBD2. Unmatched junction bases numbered 5, after V lost 0 bases and J lost 6 bases. Germline loops: CDR1 SGHRS, CDR2 YFSETQ. The CDR3 runs 14 residues. CDR3 in amino acids: CASSLAGGTSEQYF. The CDR3 nucleotides read TGCGCCAGCAGCTTGGCGGGGGGGACCTCCGAGCAGTACTTC.

The chain recombines TRBV6-5 with TRBJ1-4; TRBD1 agrees at 9 bases. The germline gives CDR1 MNHEY, CDR2 SVGAGI. There are 15 residues in the CDR3. The ends lost 4 bases at V and 5 bases at J; junction bases unmatched: 5. The CDR3: CASSWGDRGNEKLFF. The CDR3 nucleotides read TGTGCCAGCAGTTGGGGCGACAGGGGGAATGAAAAACTGTTTTTT.

This clone turned up a few times. The rearrangement uses TRBV5-1 and TRBJ1-1; tentatively, D is TRBD1 (5 bases). The germline V gene encodes CDR1 SGHRS and CDR2 YFSETQ. This CDR3 comprises 14 residues. The ends were cut back, 7 bases at V and 1 base at J, with 14 bases in the middle. The CDR3: CASSTAGQNTEAFF. The CDR3 coding sequence is TGCGCCAGCTCTACGGCAGGGCAGAACACTGAAGCTTTCTTT.

Of note for this clone: This same CDR3 is encoded by further DNA sequences in the sample. V and J are TRBV4-1 and TRBJ2-7; the D gene is possibly TRBD2 (6 bases). The length of the CDR3 is 13 residues. Trimming removed 5 bases at V and 2 bases at J, with 10 bases between. CDR1 is MGHRA, CDR2 YSYEKL, per germline. CDR3 loop: CASSGGLAYEQYF. CDR3 in DNA: TGCGCCAGCAGCGGGGGGTTGGCCTACGAGCAGTACTTC.

The genes are TRBV6-1 and TRBJ2-3; 8 bases line up with TRBD2. Per germline, CDR1 MNHNS and CDR2 SASEGT. V lost 8 bases, J lost 6 bases, and 7 bases stayed unmatched. The CDR3 is 13 amino acids. In DNA form, the CDR3 reads TGTGCCAGCCGGGAGGGCAACGGCGATACGCAGTATTTT. It encodes CASREGNGDTQYF.

The V and J genes are TRBV25-1 and TRBJ2-2, with D unclear. Looked up from germline, CDR1 is MGHDK and CDR2 is SYGVNS. Trimming removed 3 bases at V and 0 bases at J, with 17 bases between. The CDR3 spans 18 residues. DNA of the CDR3: TGTGCCAGCAGTGATCCCCCCGAGGCAGGCGCGAACACCGGGGAGCTGTTTTTT. Translated, it gives CASSDPPEAGANTGELFF. The full variable domain, in which reference TRBV25-1 and TRBJ2-2 provide the parts outside the CDR3, is EADIYQTPRYLVIGTGKKITLECSQTMGHDKMYWYQQDPGMELHLIHYSYGVNSTEKGDLSSESTVSRIRTEHFPLTLESARPSHTSQYLCASSDPPEAGANTGELFFGEGSRLTVL.

The V gene is TRBV7-9, the J gene TRBJ1-2; D uncertain. The CDR3 loop spans 13 amino acids. Trimming removed 10 bases at V and 3 bases at J, with 15 bases between. Looked up from germline, CDR1 is SEHNR and CDR2 is FQNEAQ (reference sequence). The CDR3 sequence is CATGRAGDYGYTF. The CDR3 DNA is TGTGCCACCGGTAGGGCCGGTGACTATGGCTACACCTTC. Drawing the rest from reference TRBV7-9 and TRBJ1-2, the complete variable domain is DTGVSQNPRHKITKRGQNVTFRCDPISEHNRLYWYRQTLGQGPEFLTYFQNEAQLEKSRLLSDRFSAERPKGSFSTLEIQRTEQGDSAMYLCATGRAGDYGYTFGSGTRLTVV.

This clone appeared once. The chain is built from TRBV28 and TRBJ2-7; D unclear. This CDR3 contains 14 residues. Germline CDR1 reads MDHEN; CDR2 reads SYDVKM. V shed 4 bases and J shed 3 bases, with 13 bases lying between them. The CDR3 nucleotides are TGTGCCAGCAGTTCGCTCCTGAAGGGCTACGAGCAGTACTTC. It specifies CASSSLLKGYEQYF.

The chain recombines TRBV10-3 with TRBJ1-1; tentatively, D is TRBD1 (5 bases). The V end was cut by 4 bases, the J end by 2 bases, with 11 bases between. The CDR3 has 14 amino acids. CDR1 and CDR2 (germline): ENHRY, SYGVKD. CDR3 sequence: CAISAGTANTEAFF. The CDR3 DNA is TGTGCCATCAGTGCTGGGACCGCCAACACTGAAGCTTTCTTT.

DNA for the CDR3: TGTGCCAGCAGCGCCAACACCGGGAGCCCCGGGGGGCAGTATTTT. This translates into CASSANTGSPGGQYF. The rearrangement joins TRBV7-3 to TRBJ2-3; TRBD2 is a possible D gene (6 bases). From germline, CDR1 is SGHTA and CDR2 FQGTGA. This CDR3 is built from 15 residues. V lost 5 bases to trimming and J lost 11 bases, with 23 bases between them.

The rearrangement uses TRBV9 and TRBJ1-5; D is unresolved. Per germline, CDR1 SGDLS and CDR2 YYNGEE. This CDR3 region has 13 residues. Trimming removed 0 bases at V and 2 bases at J, with 3 bases between. CDR3 DNA sequence: TGTGCCAGCAGCGTAGCAGGCAATCAGCCCCAGCATTTT. Encoded protein: CASSVAGNQPQHF.

Notes on this clone: The junction departs from the called germline gene at one end, perhaps through a read error. V gene TRBV7-3 combines with J gene TRBJ2-7; TRBD2 matches 8 bases. The CDR3 runs to 13 residues. Germline lookup yields CDR1 SGHTA and CDR2 FQGTGA. CDR3 in DNA: TGTGCCAGCAGCCCCGGGACTAGTGAGTCTTCTCACTTC. This codes for CASSPGTSESSHF.

The J gene is TRBJ2-2, the V gene TRBV4-2; D is undetermined. Germline V lookup: CDR1 LGHNA, CDR2 YNFKEQ. The CDR3 has 16 residues. The V end lost 0 bases, the J end lost 0 bases, and 8 bases lay between the germline ends. DNA of the CDR3: TGTGCCAGCAGCCAAGATGGTCTGACGAACACCGGGGAGCTGTTTTTT. This sequence encodes CASSQDGLTNTGELFF.

The V gene is TRBV28, the J gene TRBJ2-1; 7 nucleotides align to TRBD2. This CDR3 has 18 amino acids. Germline V gives CDR1 MDHEN, CDR2 SYDVKM. Unmatched junction bases numbered 17, after V lost 5 bases and J lost 4 bases. CDR3 sequence reads: CASSDPYYFAGVYNEQFF. The CDR3 bases are TGTGCCAGCAGTGACCCCTATTACTTTGCGGGAGTGTACAATGAGCAGTTCTTC. The full variable domain, its missing parts supplied by reference TRBV28 and TRBJ2-1, is DVKVTQSSRYLVKRTGEKVFLECVQDMDHENMFWYRQDPGLGLRLIYFSYDVKMKEKGDIPEGYSVSREKKERFSLILESASTNQTSMYLCASSDPYYFAGVYNEQFFGPGTRLTVL.

This clone has just one count. This sequence joins TRBV19 and TRBJ2-5, with D tentatively TRBD2 (6 bases). Trimming stripped 5 bases from V and 2 bases from J, with 9 bases between. The germline V gene has CDR1 LNHDA and CDR2 SQIVND (reference sequence). CDR3 length equals 13 residues. The CDR3 DNA reads as TGTGCCAGTAGTGCGACTAGTCAAGAGACCCAGTACTTC. Translating it yields CASSATSQETQYF.

This clone showed up just a few times. The V and J genes are TRBV28 and TRBJ1-4; D call uncertain. Germline lookup yields CDR1 MDHEN and CDR2 SYDVKM. V was pared by 4 bases and J by 5 bases, with 11 bases between. The CDR3 has 14 amino acids. The DNA for the CDR3 is TGTGCCAGCAGTTCAACCCCGGGGAATGAAAAACTGTTTTTT. Translation gives CASSSTPGNEKLFF. Combining the CDR3 with reference TRBV28 and TRBJ1-4 gives the whole variable domain DVKVTQSSRYLVKRTGEKVFLECVQDMDHENMFWYRQDPGLGLRLIYFSYDVKMKEKGDIPEGYSVSREKKERFSLILESASTNQTSMYLCASSSTPGNEKLFFGSGTQLSVL.